What follows are 7 T cell receptor beta chains derived from one specimen sequenced in a study of T cells in Graves' hyperthyroidism and ophthalmopathy. The TCR beta CDR3 regions underwent amplification using RNA transcripts as the source. HTBI primers were used for first-round RT-PCR of the TCR CDR3. TCRdb re-called the multiplex PCR reads with MiXCR, one entry per CDR3 protein. The sample includes about 530,000 distinct CDR3 sequences, roughly a sixth of them seen just once. The specimen sequenced was blood. The receptors shown here come from a woman between 18 and 29 years old with Graves' ophthalmopathy.

This clonotype was detected ten times or more. V is TRBV12-3 or TRBV12-4 and J is TRBJ1-1, with no clear D. CDR3 length: 12 amino acids. Between the trimmed V and J ends, which lost 3 bases and 7 bases, there was a span of 9 bases. This CDR3 reads CASSFEGVEAFF. In DNA, the CDR3 is TGTGCCAGCAGTTTTGAAGGAGTTGAAGCTTTCTTT.

The rearrangement links TRBV6-1 to TRBJ2-3; 8 nucleotides agree with TRBD2. The V gene end was trimmed by 6 bases and the J gene end by 10 bases; junction bases not matched to a gene: 9. Germline V gives CDR1 MNHNS, CDR2 SASEGT. This CDR3 has 13 residues. CDR3 DNA sequence: TGTGCCAGCAGAGAGCGGGGGCCCCTGCCGCAGTATTTT. Protein product: CASRERGPLPQYF.

This clonotype has a count of ten or more. The V call is TRBV7-2, the J call TRBJ2-7; 8 bases fit TRBD2. The CDR3 sequence is 15 residues long. Trimming at V came to 1 base and at J to 3 bases, leaving 5 bases not matched to a gene. CDR1 SGHTA and CDR2 FQGNSA come from the germline V gene. For the CDR3, the DNA is TGTGCCAGCAGCTTAGATAAGCTAGCGGGCTACGAGCAGTACTTC. It specifies CASSLDKLAGYEQYF.

This clonotype was found many times. The V gene is TRBV6-2 or TRBV6-3, the J gene TRBJ2-1; 9 nucleotides align to TRBD2. The germline V gene encodes CDR1 MNHEY and CDR2 SVGEGT. J was trimmed by 12 bases and V by 2 bases; bases with no gene match: 8. The CDR3 extends over 14 amino acids. CDR3 residues: CASSYSSGRLRQFF. In nucleotides, the CDR3 is TGTGCCAGCAGTTACAGTAGCGGGAGACTCCGGCAGTTCTTC.

This clonotype was counted many times. This rearrangement joins TRBV5-7 to TRBJ2-3, with no clear D. TRBV5-7 is an ORF, with its function uncertain. This CDR3 is built from 13 residues. The V gene lost 1 base and the J gene lost 2 bases, with 5 bases spanning the gap. The CDR3 protein is CASSLTNTDTQYF. CDR3 nucleotides: TGTGCCAGCAGCTTGACAAACACAGATACGCAGTATTTT.

This clonotype was seen at least ten times. The V gene is TRBV7-9, the J gene TRBJ2-7; 10 nucleotides match TRBD2. Trimming at V came to 4 bases and at J to 2 bases, leaving 5 bases not matched to a gene. The CDR3 contains 15 residues. Germline V gives CDR1 SEHNR, CDR2 FQNEAQ (reference sequence). CDR3 protein: CASSSEGTSAYEQYF. The CDR3 DNA reads as TGTGCCAGCAGCTCCGAAGGGACTAGCGCCTACGAGCAGTACTTC.

This clonotype showed up just a few times. The chain is built from TRBV10-3 and TRBJ2-2; no definite D call. Trimming took 8 bases from V and 5 from J, leaving 9 bases between them. CDR3 length: 12 amino acids. Germline CDR1 and CDR2: ENHRY and SYGVKD. CDR3 loop: CAIRSITGELFF. CDR3 sequence (DNA): TGTGCCATCCGAAGTATAACCGGGGAGCTGTTTTTT.